These 31 T cell receptor beta chains came from one sample sequenced in a study of T cell responses to AZD1222 COVID-19 vaccine. The method was immunoSEQ multiplex PCR; TCRdb's version includes in-frame clones alone and lacks a portion of them. This table has about 94,000 clones, around 85% appearing once. The starting material was peripheral blood, obtained 28 days after the second AZD1222 dose. Every receptor here comes from an adult who received the AZD1222 COVID-19 vaccine.

The gene calls are TRBV4-1 and TRBJ2-1; D unresolved. In germline, CDR1 is MGHRA, CDR2 YSYEKL. CDR3 length equals 14 residues. V was trimmed by 5 bases and J by 7 bases, leaving 15 bases between them. In nucleotides, the CDR3 is TGCGCCAGCAGCGAGACGAGAGCAGGAAATGAGCAGTTCTTC. Encoded protein: CASSETRAGNEQFF.

This clone turned up a few times. The CDR3 spells CATRARTGGGTEAFF. The CDR3 DNA reads as TGTGCCACCAGAGCCCGGACAGGGGGCGGCACTGAAGCTTTCTTT. The chain combines TRBV24-1 with TRBJ1-1; 11 bases align to TRBD1. This CDR3 comprises 15 residues. V lost 7 bases, J lost 4 bases, and 7 bases stayed unmatched. In germline, CDR1 is KGHDR, CDR2 SFDVKD.

V is TRBV19 and J is TRBJ2-7, with D possibly TRBD2 on 5 matching bases. V was pared by 6 bases and J by 0 bases, with 12 bases between. The CDR3 totals 14 residues. Germline CDR1 and CDR2: LNHDA and SQIVND (reference sequence). This chain's CDR3 is CASRVGAASYEQYF. DNA of the CDR3: TGTGCCAGTAGGGTCGGAGCGGCCTCCTACGAGCAGTACTTC.

The chain is built from TRBV19 and TRBJ1-2; the D gene is possibly TRBD1 (6 bases). From germline, CDR1 is LNHDA and CDR2 SQIVND (reference sequence). The CDR3 runs 13 residues. V was clipped by 2 bases and J by 8 bases, with 12 bases between them. CDR3 DNA sequence: TGTGCCAGTAGTATACTACGACAGGAGGGCTACACCTTC. Its translation is CASSILRQEGYTF.

This chain joins TRBV7-2 and TRBJ2-7; D not resolved. V gave up 5 bases and J gave up 0 bases, with 2 bases separating them. The CDR3 loop spans 11 amino acids. Germline V lookup: CDR1 SGHTA, CDR2 FQGNSA. The CDR3 protein is CASSTSYEQYF. For the CDR3, the DNA is TGTGCCAGCAGCACCTCCTACGAGCAGTACTTC.

This clone was picked up a small number of times. The chain combines TRBV2 with TRBJ2-5, with TRBD2 matching over 7 bases. V shed 7 bases, J shed 2 bases, and the junction held 7 bases outside the gene matches. Germline values: CDR1 SNHLY, CDR2 FYNNEI. The length of the CDR3 is 14 residues. DNA for the CDR3: TGTGCCAGCACGAATAGCGGGTTACAAGAGACCCAGTACTTC. This codes for CASTNSGLQETQYF.

The rearrangement links TRBV4-1 to TRBJ1-4; D is perhaps TRBD1 (5 bases). The CDR3 runs to 16 residues. Germline lookup yields CDR1 MGHRA and CDR2 YSYEKL. The V and J ends lost 0 bases and 8 bases respectively, with 16 bases between them. The DNA of the CDR3 is TGCGCCAGCAGCCAAGATATCATGGGGCGCCGGGAAAAACTGTTTTTT. This gives the protein CASSQDIMGRREKLFF.

CDR3 in DNA: TGTGCCAGCAGCCTTCTTACGTTCGGGACAGGGGGAAACATTCAGTACTTC. Translation gives CASSLLTFGTGGNIQYF. The chain employs TRBV3-1 (or the pseudogene TRBV3-2) and TRBJ2-4; 11 bases map to TRBD1. This CDR3 has 17 residues. V trimming: 4 bases; J trimming: 6 bases; junction bases outside the gene matches: 11. Per germline, CDR1 LGHDT and CDR2 YNNKEL (reference sequence).

V usage is TRBV10-2 and J usage is TRBJ1-5, with 7 bases matching TRBD1. The V and J ends lost 6 bases and 4 bases, in that order; junction bases with no gene match: 6. This CDR3 is built from 14 residues. Germline V CDR1 and CDR2: WSHSY, SAAADI. DNA for the CDR3: TGCGCCAGCAGCGAGACAGGGAGGAATCAGCCCCAGCATTTT. Translating it yields CASSETGRNQPQHF.

V gene TRBV2 combines with J gene TRBJ2-1; 7 bases map to TRBD1. Germline V gene lookup returns CDR1 SNHLY and CDR2 FYNNEI. The CDR3 loop spans 13 amino acids. The trim removed 6 bases at V and 5 bases at J, leaving 4 bases unmatched. CDR3: CASRQDRDNEQFF. The DNA of the CDR3 is TGTGCCAGCAGACAAGACAGGGACAATGAGCAGTTCTTC.

This chain links TRBV6-4 with TRBJ2-6; D perhaps matches TRBD2 (5 bases). Looked up from germline, CDR1 is MRHNA and CDR2 is SNTAGT. V was clipped by 0 bases and J by 0 bases, with 12 bases between them. The CDR3 consists of 18 residues. The chain's CDR3 is CASSDSPSSGSGANVLTF. The CDR3 DNA sequence: TGTGCCAGCAGTGACTCTCCTAGCTCGGGCTCTGGGGCCAACGTCCTGACTTTC.

The chain links TRBV10-1 to TRBJ2-1; 9 nucleotides agree with TRBD1. The V segment lost 8 bases and the J segment 6 bases; nucleotides outside the gene matches: 11. The germline CDR1 and CDR2 sequences are WNHNN and SYGVQD (reference sequence). The CDR3 loop spans 15 amino acids. The CDR3 is CASSTGTGTLNEQFF. DNA of the CDR3: TGCGCCAGCTCCACCGGGACAGGGACCCTCAATGAGCAGTTCTTC.

The CDR3 region has the DNA TGTGCCAGCAGTTTGAACCCTCGGACTAGGAGGAATGAGCAGTTCTTC. It translates to CASSLNPRTRRNEQFF. This chain connects TRBV6-4 to TRBJ2-1; 7 bases map to TRBD2. This CDR3 has 16 residues. Germline CDR1 MRHNA, CDR2 SNTAGT. Germline trimming cut 5 bases from V and 7 bases from J; bases unmatched to any gene: 14.

The V and J genes are TRBV20-1 and TRBJ2-7; D call uncertain. This CDR3 contains 11 residues. The germline CDR1 and CDR2 sequences are DFQATT and SNEGSKA (reference sequence). For the CDR3, the DNA is TGCAGGACTTTTTCCACCTACGAGCAGTACTTC. It is translated as CRTFSTYEQYF.

The chain has TRBV13 and TRBJ1-4, with D hard to call. The ends were cut back, 2 bases at V and 0 bases at J, with 7 bases in the middle. The CDR3 is 15 residues long. Looked up from germline, CDR1 is PRHDT and CDR2 is FYEKMQ (reference sequence). CDR3 loop: CASSLFYTTNEKLFF. The CDR3 DNA reads as TGTGCCAGCAGCTTATTTTATACAACTAATGAAAAACTGTTTTTT.

The chain has TRBV9 and TRBJ2-7; TRBD2 is a possible D gene (6 bases). CDR1 and CDR2 from the germline V gene are SGDLS and YYNGEE. V gave up 5 bases and J gave up 5 bases, with 14 bases separating them. The CDR3 has 13 residues. The CDR3 nucleotides read TGTGCCAGCAGTCATAGCGGCGGGAACGAGCAGTACTTC. It translates to CASSHSGGNEQYF. The variable domain in full, completed from reference TRBV9 and TRBJ2-7, reads DSGVTQTPKHLITATGQRVTLRCSPRSGDLSVYWYQQSLDQGLQFLIQYYNGEERAKGNILERFSAQQFPDLHSELNLSSLELGDSALYFCASSHSGGNEQYFGPGTRLTVT.

J is TRBJ1-3 and V is TRBV4-1; tentative D call: TRBD1 (6 bases). Germline loops: CDR1 MGHRA, CDR2 YSYEKL. The CDR3 extends over 16 amino acids. V was shortened by 4 bases and J by 2 bases, with 15 bases between the two germline ends. In nucleotides, the CDR3 is TGCGCCAGCAGCCTCCCATCGAGGACAGCTGGAAACACCATATATTTT. Its protein product is CASSLPSRTAGNTIYF.

This chain's CDR3 is CASSAGASSYEQYF. The CDR3 region has the DNA TGTGCCAGCAGCGCAGGGGCGAGCTCCTACGAGCAGTACTTC. The genes are TRBV9 and TRBJ2-7, with D perhaps matching TRBD1 (6 bases). Trimming took off 3 bases at V and 0 bases at J, with 10 bases between the two ends. CDR3 length: 14 amino acids. Germline CDR1 is SGDLS and CDR2 is YYNGEE.

This chain joins TRBV6-5 and TRBJ2-2; D perhaps matches TRBD1 (6 bases). The germline V gene encodes CDR1 MNHEY and CDR2 SVGAGI. The CDR3 is 15 residues long. The germline V and J ends were trimmed by 8 bases and 4 bases, with 17 bases remaining between them. The CDR3 DNA sequence: TGTGCCAGCGGACAGACAGGTTCGATCACCGGGGAGCTGTTTTTT. It translates to CASGQTGSITGELFF.

For this clone: The limits of the CDR3 on the DNA are not certain, so only TCRdb's listed CDR3 is given. The rearrangement joins TRBV5-1 to TRBJ2-5. Germline CDR1 reads SGHRS; CDR2 reads YFSETQ. The CDR3 region is 14 residues in length, termini included. CDR3 in amino acids: CASSLGSGRATQYF.

The chain recombines TRBV29-1 with TRBJ2-7, with 9 bases fitting TRBD1. CDR1 is SQVTM, CDR2 ANQGSEA, per germline. The CDR3 contains 12 residues. The junction had 3 bases not matched to a gene; V was cut back by 7 bases and J by 2 bases. Written as DNA, the CDR3 is TGCAGCGGAAGGACAGGGGCCTACGAGCAGTACTTC. Protein sequence: CSGRTGAYEQYF.

The chain recombines TRBV6-5 with TRBJ2-1; D call uncertain. Germline loops: CDR1 MNHEY, CDR2 SVGAGI. Trimming took off 6 bases at V and 4 bases at J, with 16 bases between the two ends. There are 15 residues in the CDR3. CDR3 bases: TGTGCCAGCAGGACCCGACTTGCCTTTTACAATGAGCAGTTCTTC. Its translation: CASRTRLAFYNEQFF.

The V call is TRBV7-8, the J call TRBJ2-7; D perhaps matches TRBD1 (5 bases). Germline V lookup: CDR1 SGHVS, CDR2 FQNEAQ. The CDR3 sequence is 13 residues long. Between the trimmed V and J ends, which lost 1 base and 5 bases, there was a span of 9 bases. The CDR3 loop reads CASSLDRRDEQYF. CDR3 nucleotides: TGTGCCAGCAGCTTAGATCGCAGGGACGAGCAGTACTTC.

The chain recombines TRBV5-1 with TRBJ2-1; D remains unclear. CDR1 is SGHRS, CDR2 YFSETQ, per germline. V shed 1 base and J shed 0 bases, with 14 bases lying between them. The CDR3 is made up of 17 amino acids. CDR3 DNA sequence: TGCGCCAGCAGCTTGAGTGGGGTAAGCCGCTCCTACAATGAGCAGTTCTTC. It is translated as CASSLSGVSRSYNEQFF.

A single count supports this clone. V is TRBV2 and J is TRBJ2-7, with D possibly being TRBD2 (5 bases). Trimming stripped 7 bases from V and 2 bases from J, with 18 bases between. Germline-derived CDR1 and CDR2 are SNHLY and FYNNEI. CDR3 length: 15 residues. CDR3 in amino acids: CASKFQWTGPYEQYF. DNA of the CDR3: TGTGCCAGCAAGTTCCAGTGGACTGGACCCTACGAGCAGTACTTC.

This clone occurred a few times. The rearrangement joins TRBV28 to TRBJ1-2; D ambiguous. CDR3 size: 14 residues. Germline CDR1 and CDR2: MDHEN and SYDVKM. The ends were cut back, 2 bases at V and 3 bases at J, with 10 bases in the middle. The CDR3 spells CASSLKGRYYGYTF. CDR3 bases: TGTGCCAGCAGTTTAAAGGGCAGGTACTATGGCTACACCTTC.

J is TRBJ1-3 and V is TRBV6-5; D may be TRBD1 (5 bases). The CDR3 length is 13 residues. Germline V gene data show CDR1 as MNHEY and CDR2 as SVGAGI. Between the trimmed V and J ends, which lost 2 bases and 5 bases, there was a span of 7 bases. In DNA, the CDR3 is TGTGCCAGCAGTTACGGGACCCGAAACACCATATATTTT. It is translated as CASSYGTRNTIYF.

In this sample, this clone turned up a few times. The gene calls are TRBV5-6 and TRBJ1-1; weak D call: TRBD1 (5 bases). Germline CDR1 SGHDT, CDR2 YYEEEE. The V and J ends lost 3 bases and 4 bases respectively, with 16 bases between them. The CDR3 has 15 amino acids. CDR3 in amino acids: CASSSIILQATEAFF. CDR3 sequence (DNA): TGTGCCAGCAGCTCCATCATCCTACAGGCCACTGAAGCTTTCTTT.

In its sample, this clone was seen once. The J gene is TRBJ2-7, the V gene TRBV2; no reliable D call. The CDR3 covers 14 residues. V lost 3 bases and J 0 bases, leaving 9 bases between the germline ends. Germline V gene lookup returns CDR1 SNHLY and CDR2 FYNNEI. This chain's CDR3 is CASSDSRNSYEQYF. The CDR3 nucleotides read TGTGCCAGCAGTGACTCCAGAAACTCCTACGAGCAGTACTTC.

The chain has TRBV27 and TRBJ2-2, with 9 bases fitting TRBD1. This CDR3 comprises 15 residues. Germline CDR1 and CDR2: MNHEY and SMNVEV (reference sequence). The V and J ends lost 8 bases and 6 bases, in that order; junction bases with no gene match: 10. The CDR3 DNA reads as TGTGCCAGCGGCTGGGGACAGGGAGAGGCCGGGGAGCTGTTTTTT. It specifies CASGWGQGEAGELFF.

The rearrangement uses TRBV2 and TRBJ2-1; D uncertain. V was shortened by 4 bases and J by 9 bases, with 16 bases between the two germline ends. CDR1 SNHLY and CDR2 FYNNEI come from the germline V gene. The CDR3 length is 14 residues. The DNA of the CDR3 is TGTGCCAGCAGTGGGGTCCTCAAGTCGGGTGAGCAGTTCTTC. This codes for CASSGVLKSGEQFF. The variable domain in full, completed from reference TRBV2 and TRBJ2-1, reads EPEVTQTPSHQVTQMGQEVILRCVPISNHLYFYWYRQILGQKVEFLVSFYNNEISEKSEIFDDQFSVERPDGSNFTLKIRSTKLEDSAMYFCASSGVLKSGEQFFGPGTRLTVL.